The entry below describes one T cell receptor (beta chain). Its antigen is unidentified. This record comes from a study of CD4 T cells in relation to SARS-CoV-2 and coronaviruses. Deletions cut 9 bases from V and 2 bases from J, with 13 bases between. CDR3 length equals 13 residues. Germline loops: CDR1 KGHDR, CDR2 SFDVKD. TCRdb's copy holds only in-frame clones and misses some; the assay was immunoSEQ multiplex PCR. Here the sample spans some 43,000 clones, approximately 80% being singletons. This TCR was sampled from an adult with COVID-19. The gene calls are TRBV24-1 and TRBJ2-7, with D possibly TRBD2 on 6 matching bases. Sequences were obtained from naive CD4+ T cells from PBMCs, cultured in vitro. This sample's subset: naive CD4+ T cells isolated by negative enrichment. The CDR3 sequence: CATGGGETYEQYF. CDR3 nucleotides: TGTGCCACCGGGGGAGGAGAAACCTACGAGCAGTACTTC.